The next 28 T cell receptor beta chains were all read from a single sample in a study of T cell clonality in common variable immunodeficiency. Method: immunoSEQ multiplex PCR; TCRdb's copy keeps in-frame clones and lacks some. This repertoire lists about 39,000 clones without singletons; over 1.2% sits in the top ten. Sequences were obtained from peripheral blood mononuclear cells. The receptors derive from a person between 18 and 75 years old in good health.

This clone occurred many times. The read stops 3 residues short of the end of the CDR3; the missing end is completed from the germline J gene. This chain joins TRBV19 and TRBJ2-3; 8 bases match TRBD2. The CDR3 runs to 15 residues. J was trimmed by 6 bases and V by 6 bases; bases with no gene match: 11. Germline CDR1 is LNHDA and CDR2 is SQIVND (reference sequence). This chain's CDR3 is CASRPSGGGLDTQYF. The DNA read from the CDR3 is TGTGCCAGTAGACCCAGCGGGGGCGGGCTGGATACG. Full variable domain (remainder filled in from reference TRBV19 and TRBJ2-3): DGGITQSPKYLFRKEGQNVTLSCEQNLNHDAMYWYRQDPGQGLRLIYYSQIVNDFQKGDIAEGYSVSREKKESFPLTVTSAQKNPTAFYLCASRPSGGGLDTQYFGPGTRLTVL.

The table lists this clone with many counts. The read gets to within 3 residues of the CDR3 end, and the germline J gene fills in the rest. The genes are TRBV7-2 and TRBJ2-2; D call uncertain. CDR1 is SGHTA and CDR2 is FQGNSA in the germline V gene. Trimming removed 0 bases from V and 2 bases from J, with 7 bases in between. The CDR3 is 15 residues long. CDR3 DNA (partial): TGTGCCAGCAGCTTAGCGAACTCCAACACCGGGGAG. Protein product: CASSLANSNTGE. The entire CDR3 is CASSLANSNTGELFF.

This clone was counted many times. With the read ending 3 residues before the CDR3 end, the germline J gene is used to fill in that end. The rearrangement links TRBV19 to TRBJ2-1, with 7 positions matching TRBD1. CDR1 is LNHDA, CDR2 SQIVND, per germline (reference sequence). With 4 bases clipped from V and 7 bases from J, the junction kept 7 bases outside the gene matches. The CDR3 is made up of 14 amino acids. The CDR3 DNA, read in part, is TGTGCCAGTAGTAAGACAGGGAGCTCGAATGAG. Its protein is CASSKTGSSNE. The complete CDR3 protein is CASSKTGSSNEQFF.

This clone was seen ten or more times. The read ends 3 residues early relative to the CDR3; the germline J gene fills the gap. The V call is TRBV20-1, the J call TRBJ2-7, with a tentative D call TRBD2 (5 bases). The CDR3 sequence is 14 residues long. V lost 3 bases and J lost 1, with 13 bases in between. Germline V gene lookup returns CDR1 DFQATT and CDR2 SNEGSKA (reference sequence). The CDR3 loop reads CSASPAGKSYEQYF. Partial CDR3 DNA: TGCAGTGCTAGTCCGGCGGGCAAATCCTACGAG.

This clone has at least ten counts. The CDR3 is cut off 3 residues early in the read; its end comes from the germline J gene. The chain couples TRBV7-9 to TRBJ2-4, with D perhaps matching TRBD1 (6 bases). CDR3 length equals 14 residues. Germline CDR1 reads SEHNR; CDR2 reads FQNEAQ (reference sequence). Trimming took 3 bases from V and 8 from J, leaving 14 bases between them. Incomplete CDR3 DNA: TGTGCCAGCAGCTTCTCGACAGGAGTAGACATT. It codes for CASSFSTGVDI. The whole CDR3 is CASSFSTGVDIQYF.

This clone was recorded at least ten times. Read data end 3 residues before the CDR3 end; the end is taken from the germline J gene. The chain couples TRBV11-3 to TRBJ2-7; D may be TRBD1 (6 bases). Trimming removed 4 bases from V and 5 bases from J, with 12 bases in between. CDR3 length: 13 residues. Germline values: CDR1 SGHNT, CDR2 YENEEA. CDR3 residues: CASSSPEGDEQYF. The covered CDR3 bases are TGTGCCAGCAGCTCCCCCGAGGGGGACGAG.

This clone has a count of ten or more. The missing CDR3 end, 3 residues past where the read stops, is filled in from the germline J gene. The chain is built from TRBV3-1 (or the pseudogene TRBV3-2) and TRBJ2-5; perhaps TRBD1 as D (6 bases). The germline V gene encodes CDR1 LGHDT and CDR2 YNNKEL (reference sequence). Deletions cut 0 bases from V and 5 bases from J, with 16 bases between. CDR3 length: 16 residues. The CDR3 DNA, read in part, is TGTGCCAGCAGCCAAGATCTGGCAGGGGCGAAGGAGACC. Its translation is CASSQDLAGAKET. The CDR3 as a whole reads CASSQDLAGAKETQYF.

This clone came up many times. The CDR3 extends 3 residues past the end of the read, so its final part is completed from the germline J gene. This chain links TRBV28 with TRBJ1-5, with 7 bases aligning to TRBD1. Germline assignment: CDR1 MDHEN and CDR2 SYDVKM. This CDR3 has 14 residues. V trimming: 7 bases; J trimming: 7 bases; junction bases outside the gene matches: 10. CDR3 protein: CASTPHDREQPQHF. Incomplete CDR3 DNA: TGTGCCAGCACCCCCCATGACAGGGAACAGCCC.

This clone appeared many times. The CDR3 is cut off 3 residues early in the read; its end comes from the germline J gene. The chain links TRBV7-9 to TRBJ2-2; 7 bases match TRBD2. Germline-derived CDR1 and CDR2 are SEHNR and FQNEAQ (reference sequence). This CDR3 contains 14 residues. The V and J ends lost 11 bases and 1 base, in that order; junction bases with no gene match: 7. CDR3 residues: CAPGLAENTGELFF. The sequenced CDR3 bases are TGTGCCCCCGGCCTAGCGGAGAACACCGGGGAG.

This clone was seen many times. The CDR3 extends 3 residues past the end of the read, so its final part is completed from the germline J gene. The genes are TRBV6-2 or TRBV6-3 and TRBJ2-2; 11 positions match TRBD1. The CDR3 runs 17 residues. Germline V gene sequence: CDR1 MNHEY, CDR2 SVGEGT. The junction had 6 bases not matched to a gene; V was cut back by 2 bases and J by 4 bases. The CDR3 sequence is CASSYTGTGGITGELFF. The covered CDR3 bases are TGTGCCAGCAGTTACACCGGGACAGGGGGTATCACCGGGGAG.

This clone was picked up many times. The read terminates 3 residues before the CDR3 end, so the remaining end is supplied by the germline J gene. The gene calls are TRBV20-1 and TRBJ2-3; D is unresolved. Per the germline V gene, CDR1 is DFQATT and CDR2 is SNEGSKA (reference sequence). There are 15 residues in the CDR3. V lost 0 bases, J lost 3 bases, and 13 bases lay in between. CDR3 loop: CSARDYYAGTDTQYF. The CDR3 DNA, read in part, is TGCAGTGCTAGAGATTACTACGCTGGGACAGATACG.

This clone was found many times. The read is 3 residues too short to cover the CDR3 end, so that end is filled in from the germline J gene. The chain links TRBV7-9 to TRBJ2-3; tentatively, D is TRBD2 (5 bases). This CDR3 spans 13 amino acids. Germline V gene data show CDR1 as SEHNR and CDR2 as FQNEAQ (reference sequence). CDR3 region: CASSLEGGGPQYF. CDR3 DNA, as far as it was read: TGTGCCAGCAGCTTAGAGGGCGGCGGGCCG.

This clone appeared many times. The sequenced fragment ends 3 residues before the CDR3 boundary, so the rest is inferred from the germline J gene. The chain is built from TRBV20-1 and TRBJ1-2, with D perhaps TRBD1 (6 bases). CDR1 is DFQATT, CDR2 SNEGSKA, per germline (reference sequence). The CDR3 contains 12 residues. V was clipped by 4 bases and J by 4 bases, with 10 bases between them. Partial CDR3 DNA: TGCAGTGCTAAGAAAGGGGGCTATGGC. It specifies CSAKKGGYG. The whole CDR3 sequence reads CSAKKGGYGYTF.

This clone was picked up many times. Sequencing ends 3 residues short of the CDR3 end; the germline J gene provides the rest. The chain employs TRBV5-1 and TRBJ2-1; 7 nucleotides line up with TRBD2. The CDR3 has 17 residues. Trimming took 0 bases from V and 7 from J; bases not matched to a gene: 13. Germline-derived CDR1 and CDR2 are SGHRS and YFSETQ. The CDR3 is CASSLGVTSASGNEQFF. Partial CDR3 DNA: TGCGCCAGCAGCTTGGGAGTTACTAGCGCCTCGGGGAATGAG. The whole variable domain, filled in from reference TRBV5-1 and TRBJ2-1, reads KAGVTQTPRYLIKTRGQQVTLSCSPISGHRSVSWYQQTPGQGLQFLFEYFSETQRNKGNFPGRFSGRQFSNSRSEMNVSTLELGDSALYLCASSLGVTSASGNEQFFGPGTRLTVL.

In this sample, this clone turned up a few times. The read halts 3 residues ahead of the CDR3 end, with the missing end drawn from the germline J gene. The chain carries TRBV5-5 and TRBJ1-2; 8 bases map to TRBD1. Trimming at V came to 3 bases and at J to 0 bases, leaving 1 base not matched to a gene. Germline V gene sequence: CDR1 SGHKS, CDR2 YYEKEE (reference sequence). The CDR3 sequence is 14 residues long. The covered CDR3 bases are TGTGCCAGCAGCTCGGGACAGGCTAACTATGGC. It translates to CASSSGQANYG. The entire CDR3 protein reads CASSSGQANYGYTF.

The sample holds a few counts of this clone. The sequenced CDR3 bases are TGTGCCAGCTCACCAATCGGTACCAACAATGAG. Protein sequence: CASSPIGTNNE. The whole CDR3 region reads CASSPIGTNNEQFF. The chain carries TRBV18 and TRBJ2-1; no clear D. Read sequence stops 3 residues before the CDR3 end, and the germline J gene provides the missing end. Per germline, CDR1 KGHSH and CDR2 LQKENI. V was shortened by 2 bases and J by 5 bases, with 10 bases between the two germline ends. The CDR3 loop spans 14 amino acids.

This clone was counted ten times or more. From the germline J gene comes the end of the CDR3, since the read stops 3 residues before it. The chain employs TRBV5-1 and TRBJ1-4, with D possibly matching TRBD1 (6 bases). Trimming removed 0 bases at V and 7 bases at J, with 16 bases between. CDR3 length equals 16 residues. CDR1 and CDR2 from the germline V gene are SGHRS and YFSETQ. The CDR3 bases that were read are TGCGCCAGCAGCTTGGCTGAACAGGGCCGAAGTGAAAAA. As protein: CASSLAEQGRSEK. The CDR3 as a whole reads CASSLAEQGRSEKLFF.

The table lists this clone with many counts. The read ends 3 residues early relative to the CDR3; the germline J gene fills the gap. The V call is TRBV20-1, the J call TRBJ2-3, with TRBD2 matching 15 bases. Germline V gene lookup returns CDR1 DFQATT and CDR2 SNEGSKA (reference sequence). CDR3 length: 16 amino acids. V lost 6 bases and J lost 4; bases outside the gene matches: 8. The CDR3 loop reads CSAQGLAGGPPDTQYF. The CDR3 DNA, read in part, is TGCAGTGCCCAGGGACTAGCGGGGGGCCCCCCAGATACG.

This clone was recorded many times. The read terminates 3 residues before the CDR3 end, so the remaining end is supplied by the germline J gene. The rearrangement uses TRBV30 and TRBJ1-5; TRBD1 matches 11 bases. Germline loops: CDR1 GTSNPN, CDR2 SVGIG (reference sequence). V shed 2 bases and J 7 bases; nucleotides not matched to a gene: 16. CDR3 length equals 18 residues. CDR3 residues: CAWSRLTPGQGVNQPQHF. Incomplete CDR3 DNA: TGTGCCTGGAGTCGATTAACCCCGGGACAGGGGGTTAACCAGCCC.

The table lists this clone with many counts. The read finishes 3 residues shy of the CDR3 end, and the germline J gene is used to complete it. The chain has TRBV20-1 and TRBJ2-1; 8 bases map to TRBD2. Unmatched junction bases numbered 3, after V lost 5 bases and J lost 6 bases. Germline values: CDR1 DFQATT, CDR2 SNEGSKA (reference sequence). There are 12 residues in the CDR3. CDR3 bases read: TGCAGTGCTCAGCGGGAGCTCAATGAG. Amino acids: CSAQRELNE. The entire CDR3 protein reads CSAQRELNEQFF.

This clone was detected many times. Partial CDR3 DNA: TGTGCCAGCAGCTTAAGGGCGGGGGGGGATGAG. Its protein product is CASSLRAGGDE. The full-length CDR3 reads as CASSLRAGGDEQFF. The V gene is TRBV7-3, the J gene TRBJ2-1, with 9 nucleotides matching TRBD2. The read terminates 3 residues ahead of where the CDR3 ends, so the germline J gene completes it. V shed 1 base and J 8 bases; nucleotides not matched to a gene: 3. The CDR3 spans 14 residues. CDR1 is SGHTA and CDR2 is FQGTGA in the germline V gene.

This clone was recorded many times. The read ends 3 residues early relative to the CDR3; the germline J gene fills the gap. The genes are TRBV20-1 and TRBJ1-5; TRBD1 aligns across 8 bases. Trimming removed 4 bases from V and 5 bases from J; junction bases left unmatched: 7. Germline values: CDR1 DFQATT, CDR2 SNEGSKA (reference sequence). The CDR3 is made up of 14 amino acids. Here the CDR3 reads CSATGQEEHQPQHF. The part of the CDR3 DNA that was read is TGCAGTGCTACGGGACAGGAAGAGCATCAGCCC.

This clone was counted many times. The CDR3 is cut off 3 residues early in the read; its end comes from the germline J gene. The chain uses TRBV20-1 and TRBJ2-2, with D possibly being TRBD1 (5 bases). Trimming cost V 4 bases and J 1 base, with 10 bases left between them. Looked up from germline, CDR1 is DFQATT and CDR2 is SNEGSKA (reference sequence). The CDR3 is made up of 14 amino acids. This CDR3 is CSAKGRQNTGELFF. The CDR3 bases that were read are TGCAGTGCTAAGGGGCGCCAGAACACCGGGGAG.

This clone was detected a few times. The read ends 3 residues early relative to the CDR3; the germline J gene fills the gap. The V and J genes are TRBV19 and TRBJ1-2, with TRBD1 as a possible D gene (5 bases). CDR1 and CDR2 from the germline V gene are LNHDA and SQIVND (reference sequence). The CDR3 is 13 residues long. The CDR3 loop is CASRGEGLSDYTF. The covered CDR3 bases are TGTGCCAGCCGGGGGGAGGGGTTGAGTGAC.

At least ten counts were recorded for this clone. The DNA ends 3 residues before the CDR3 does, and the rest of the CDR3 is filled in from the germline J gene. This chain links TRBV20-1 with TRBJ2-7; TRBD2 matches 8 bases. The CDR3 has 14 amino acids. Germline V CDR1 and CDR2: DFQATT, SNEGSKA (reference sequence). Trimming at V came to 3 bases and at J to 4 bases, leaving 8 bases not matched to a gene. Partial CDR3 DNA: TGCAGTGCTAGGGGCGAGACTAGCGTGTACGAG. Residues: CSARGETSVYE. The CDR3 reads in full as CSARGETSVYEQYF.

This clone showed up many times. The DNA read from the CDR3 is TGCGCCAGCAGCTTGAGACAGGGTTATGGC. As protein: CASSLRQGYG. The CDR3 in its entirety is CASSLRQGYGYTF. The V and J genes are TRBV5-1 and TRBJ1-2; 7 bases agree with TRBD1. The read ends 3 residues shy of where the CDR3 ends; the end is completed using the germline J gene. The CDR3 totals 13 residues. In germline, CDR1 is SGHRS, CDR2 YFSETQ. Germline trimming cut 1 base from V and 5 bases from J; bases unmatched to any gene: 2.

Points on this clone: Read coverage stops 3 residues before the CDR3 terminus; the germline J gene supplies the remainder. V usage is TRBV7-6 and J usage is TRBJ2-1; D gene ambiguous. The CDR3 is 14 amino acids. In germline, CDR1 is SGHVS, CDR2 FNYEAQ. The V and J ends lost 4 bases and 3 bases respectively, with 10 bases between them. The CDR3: CASSSRGNYNEQFF. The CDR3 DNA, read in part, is TGTGCCAGCAGCTCACGCGGAAACTACAATGAG.

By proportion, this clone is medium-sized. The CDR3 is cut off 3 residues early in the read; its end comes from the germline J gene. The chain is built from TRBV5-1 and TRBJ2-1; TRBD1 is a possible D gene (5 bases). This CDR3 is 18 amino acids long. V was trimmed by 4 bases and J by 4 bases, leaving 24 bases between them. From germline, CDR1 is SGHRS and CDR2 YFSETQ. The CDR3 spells CASSQPPDTTDMYNEQFF. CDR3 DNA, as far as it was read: TGCGCCAGCAGCCAACCTCCGGACACTACCGATATGTACAATGAG.